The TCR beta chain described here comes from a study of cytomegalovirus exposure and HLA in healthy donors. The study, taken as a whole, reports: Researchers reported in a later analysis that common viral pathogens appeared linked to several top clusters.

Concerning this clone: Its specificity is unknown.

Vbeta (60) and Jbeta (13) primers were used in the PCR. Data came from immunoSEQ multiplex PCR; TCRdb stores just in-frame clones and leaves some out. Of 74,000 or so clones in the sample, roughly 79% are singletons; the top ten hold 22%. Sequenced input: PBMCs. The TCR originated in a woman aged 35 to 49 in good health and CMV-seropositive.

CDR3 in amino acids: CASSPLASGGASEQFF. The CDR3 DNA is TGTGCCAGCAGCCCCCTGGCTAGCGGGGGGGCCAGTGAGCAGTTCTTC. The rearrangement joins TRBV9 to TRBJ2-1, with TRBD2 identical over 12 bases. With V trimmed by 4 bases and J by 9 bases, 11 bases remained unmatched. Per germline, CDR1 SGDLS and CDR2 YYNGEE. This CDR3 comprises 16 residues.